The clone carrying this TCR beta chain occurred a few times. The data were taken from a study of cytomegalovirus exposure and HLA in healthy donors. The V and J ends lost 6 bases and 8 bases, in that order; junction bases with no gene match: 11. This CDR3 is built from 15 residues. Germline CDR1 MDHEN, CDR2 SYDVKM. PCR used 60 Vbeta primers and 13 Jbeta primers. Measured with immunoSEQ multiplex PCR; TCRdb has only the in-frame clones, and not every one. This table has fewer than 90,000 clones, approximately 76% appearing once. Sequenced input: PBMCs. V is TRBV28 and J is TRBJ1-4, with TRBD1 identical over 8 bases. This clonotype originated in a man under 40 in good health and CMV-seropositive. This chain's CDR3 is CASSPRTGGMEKLFF. The CDR3 bases are TGTGCCAGCAGCCCACGTACAGGGGGGATGGAAAAACTGTTTTTT. The variable domain in full, completed from reference TRBV28 and TRBJ1-4, reads DVKVTQSSRYLVKRTGEKVFLECVQDMDHENMFWYRQDPGLGLRLIYFSYDVKMKEKGDIPEGYSVSREKKERFSLILESASTNQTSMYLCASSPRTGGMEKLFFGSGTQLSVL.